This T cell receptor (beta chain) was identified during a study of T cells in Graves' hyperthyroidism and ophthalmopathy (dated by TCRdb to about 2019). Broadly, across the study: Peripheral blood samples were taken at the time of initial diagnosis, prior to any treatment. In several Graves' hyperthyroidism patients, the study also compared T-cell repertoires from thyroid tissue with T-cell repertoires from blood. After blood sampling, hyperthyroidism patients were treated with methimazole at a starting dose of 30 mg daily, and ophthalmopathy patients were treated with high-dose intravenous methylprednisolone. To identify TCR V-J signatures that set the groups apart, the researchers used a discovery cohort of more than 95 patients, made up of 43 with Graves' ophthalmopathy and some 56 with stable Graves' hyperthyroidism. TCR Vbeta CDR3 sequencing of 120 to 150 peripheral blood samples (43 ophthalmopathy, over 70 hyperthyroidism and some 17 progressor patients) is reported in the paper. Whether ophthalmopathy could be predicted prospectively was tested in an independent validation cohort made up of 18 to 20 hyperthyroidism patients plus 17 patients who later progressed to ophthalmopathy. The 100 or so discovery patients were randomly divided into training and test sets at a 7:3 ratio. What the study reported, not specific to this receptor: A 13 V-J signature model separated ophthalmopathy from stable hyperthyroidism, with roughly 88% sensitivity and just under 84% specificity in cross-validation and 80%/75% in testing. Sample size was not statistically predetermined, and blinding of investigators to group allocation was not performed. In validation, progression to ophthalmopathy was predicted by the model with 70.59% sensitivity and nearly 75% specificity, a median of approximately 7.1 months before onset. Most expanded thyroid clonotypes (frequency above 0.001) were also detected in blood, suggesting blood repertoires may reflect thyroid immune responses.

Amplification of TCR beta CDR3 regions was carried out from RNA transcripts. A first-round RT-PCR of the TCR CDR3 used the HTBI primer set with the Qiagen OneStep RT-PCR kit. A second multiplex PCR round built the libraries, followed by size selection and purification. Libraries were sequenced paired-end with 100 bp reads on an Illumina HiSeq2000. The paper's processing steps were these. Raw data were processed with SOAPnuke, discarding reads with adapters, uncalled bases, mean Phred below 15, or no exact constant-primer or identifier match. COPE v1.2.5 was used to merge the high-quality paired reads, and each unique nucleotide sequence was defined as a clonotype. MiTCR v1.1 was used to align the clonotypes against IMGT TRBV, TRBD and TRBJ reference segments. Only V-J combinations with frequency above 0.0001, covering approximately 99% of repertoires, were analysed. The TCS score was defined as the ratio of F50 (clonal expansion) to E x V (chaos), calculated using BLOSUM62-based TCRdist between CDR3 peptides within each V-J. Welch's t-statistics and random forest reduced 450 to 600 V-J features to about 12, which were used in a naive Bayes classifier (R e1071). The raw public data were reprocessed by TCRdb itself: fastp quality trimming at Q25, MiXCR clonotype calling, in-frame beta chains only. Rows matching on CDR3 protein sequence are summarized as one entry with the most common DNA and genes. TCRdb assigned the V and J calls; the authors' analysis was not used. The sample includes more than 300,000 distinct CDR3 sequences, with more than 11% observed a single time. The ten largest make up roughly 25% of the sample.

This clonotype was found many times. The specificity of this receptor is unknown. Qualities for individual bases were not recorded, and no much larger clone is one base off. A patient counted as having stable Graves' hyperthyroidism if no progression to ophthalmopathy occurred over 18 months of follow-up. Hyperthyroidism patients were newly diagnosed, with disease duration under 2 months, and aged 18 to 65 years. Patients with uncontrolled infections, other autoimmune diseases, pregnancy or lactation were excluded. Diagnoses were established on the basis of clinical symptoms, serum thyroxine and TRAb, thyroid ultrasound, and orbital computed tomography. PBMCs were separated from roughly 9.6 ml of fresh peripheral blood using Ficoll-Paque density gradient centrifugation. Trizol reagent was used to extract total RNA, and RNA quality was then checked on an Agilent 2100 Bioanalyzer. The material sequenced was blood. The receptor was derived from a woman in her twenties or thirties with Graves' hyperthyroidism.

Here the CDR3 is given as CSAGGLAGLNEQFF. Read as DNA, the sequence is TGCAGTGCGGGAGGACTAGCGGGGCTCAATGAGCAGTTCTTC. The chain is made from TRBV20-1 and TRBJ2-1; 12 of the junction bases match TRBD2. At the junction V is shortened by 6 bases and J by 6 bases; bases outside the gene matches: 6. Including the terminal cysteine and phenylalanine, the CDR3 comprises 14 residues. Only CDR3 DNA is held: 42 bases, read in frame from base 1. According to the germline V gene (reference sequence), CDR1 reads DFQATT and CDR2 reads SNEGSKA.